This passage covers 20 T cell receptor beta chains from one sample sequenced in a study of T cell repertoires in cytomegalovirus infection. For these TCRs, the target antigens are not known. TCRdb reprocessed the reads with MiXCR, giving one entry per CDR3 protein. The table shows some 700,000 distinct CDR3 sequences, with about 33% occurring only once. The material sequenced was cultured PBMCs, taken from culture after CMV antigen stimulation. These receptor sequences come from a human donor in good health (CMV status not recorded). Some clones in this sample may be carry-over from other donors' samples.

The chain couples TRBV20-1 to TRBJ2-7; D ambiguous. Per the germline V gene, CDR1 is DFQATT and CDR2 is SNEGSKA (reference sequence). This CDR3 is built from 12 residues. V was cut by 6 bases and J by 2 bases, with 11 bases left in between. CDR3: CSAPNQPYEQYF. The CDR3 DNA is TGCAGTGCCCCAAACCAGCCCTACGAGCAGTACTTC.

The rearrangement joins TRBV12-5 to TRBJ2-5; D is uncertain. The CDR3 sequence is 13 residues long. Trimming took off 5 bases at V and 3 bases at J, with 10 bases between the two ends. The germline V gene encodes CDR1 LGHNT and CDR2 FRNRAP. The chain's CDR3 is CASGVDVEETQYF. The DNA of the CDR3 is TGTGCTAGTGGTGTAGACGTAGAAGAGACCCAGTACTTC.

This clonotype was counted between two and nine times. CDR3 DNA: TGTGCCAGCAGAATAGCGGGAGCCCCACTCCTCTACGAGCAGTACTTC. This codes for CASRIAGAPLLYEQYF. V gene TRBV6-2 or TRBV6-3 combines with J gene TRBJ2-7, with 9 bases identical to TRBD2. This CDR3 region has 16 residues. The V and J ends lost 6 bases and 3 bases, in that order; junction bases with no gene match: 12. Germline V gene sequence: CDR1 MNHEY, CDR2 SVGEGT.

This clonotype was counted between two and nine times. The chain links TRBV7-9 to TRBJ2-1; 7 bases match TRBD2. Trimming took 0 bases from V and 5 from J; bases not matched to a gene: 7. The CDR3 is 16 amino acids. CDR1 SEHNR and CDR2 FQNEAQ come from the germline V gene (reference sequence). The CDR3 bases are TGTGCCAGCAGCTTAGCGTGGAGCGGGAAACACAATGAGCAGTTCTTC. This encodes CASSLAWSGKHNEQFF.

The V gene is TRBV19, the J gene TRBJ1-1; 7 bases are shared with TRBD1. Germline loops: CDR1 LNHDA, CDR2 SQIVND (reference sequence). Trimming removed 7 bases from V and 8 bases from J; junction bases left unmatched: 16. CDR3 size: 15 residues. Written as DNA, the CDR3 is TGTGCCAGTACCAGGACCTGGGACAGCTTTTCGGAAGCTTTCTTT. Translation gives CASTRTWDSFSEAFF.

This clonotype was counted between two and nine times. J is TRBJ2-1 and V is TRBV7-2, with 11 bases lining up with TRBD2. Per germline, CDR1 SGHTA and CDR2 FQGNSA. This CDR3 is built from 15 residues. Unmatched junction bases numbered 5, after V lost 2 bases and J lost 8 bases. CDR3 region: CASSLRSSGRHEQFF. CDR3 DNA: TGTGCCAGCAGCTTAAGGTCTAGCGGGAGGCATGAGCAGTTCTTC. The whole variable domain, filled in from reference TRBV7-2 and TRBJ2-1, reads GAGVSQSPSNKVTEKGKDVELRCDPISGHTALYWYRQSLGQGLEFLIYFQGNSAPDKSGLPSDRFSAERTGGSVSTLTIQRTQQEDSAVYLCASSLRSSGRHEQFFGPGTRLTVL.

This clonotype was seen a few times. The rearrangement uses TRBV7-2 and TRBJ2-1; D call uncertain. The V gene's germline CDR1 is SGHTA and CDR2 FQGNSA. There are 16 residues in the CDR3. Trimming cost V 4 bases and J 2 bases, with 15 bases left between them. CDR3 amino acids: CASSWASRSTYNEQFF. The CDR3 DNA is TGTGCCAGCAGCTGGGCCTCTAGATCCACCTACAATGAGCAGTTCTTC.

This clonotype has a handful of counts. V is TRBV12-3 or TRBV12-4 and J is TRBJ1-2; 7 nucleotides line up with TRBD1. This CDR3 region has 12 residues. Germline trimming cut 8 bases from V and 7 bases from J; bases unmatched to any gene: 7. CDR3 DNA: TGTGCCAGCGGACACAGGGGATTTGGCTACACCTTC. It encodes CASGHRGFGYTF.

The rearrangement uses TRBV7-2 and TRBJ2-1, with D uncertain. Trimming removed 4 bases at V and 10 bases at J, with 20 bases between. The length of the CDR3 is 15 residues. From germline, CDR1 is SGHTA and CDR2 FQGNSA. CDR3 DNA: TGTGCCAGCAGCTCCTTAGAGTTCGCTAGGACGGAGCAGTTCTTC. Its protein product is CASSSLEFARTEQFF. The full variable domain, completed using reference TRBV7-2 and TRBJ2-1, is GAGVSQSPSNKVTEKGKDVELRCDPISGHTALYWYRQSLGQGLEFLIYFQGNSAPDKSGLPSDRFSAERTGGSVSTLTIQRTQQEDSAVYLCASSSLEFARTEQFFGPGTRLTVL.

There are a few counts of this clonotype. The gene calls are TRBV2 and TRBJ1-6, with D maybe TRBD1 (5 bases). V lost 7 bases and J lost 9, with 7 bases in between. CDR3 length equals 11 residues. From germline, CDR1 is SNHLY and CDR2 FYNNEI. The CDR3 nucleotides read TGTGCCAGCAATGGGGCTTCACCCCTCCACTTT. This translates into CASNGASPLHF.

This chain connects TRBV11-2 to TRBJ2-1; TRBD1 matches at 9 bases. Losses at the gene ends were 5 bases for V and 1 base for J; bases not matched to a gene: 3. The CDR3 totals 15 residues. CDR1 is SGHAT, CDR2 FQNNGV, per germline. The CDR3 region is CASSATGGSYNEQFF. The CDR3 nucleotides are TGTGCCAGCAGCGCGACAGGGGGGTCCTACAATGAGCAGTTCTTC.

The rearrangement joins TRBV11-3 to TRBJ1-5; D may be TRBD1 (5 bases). V dropped 0 bases and J dropped 5 bases, with 17 bases sitting between them. The germline CDR1 and CDR2 sequences are SGHNT and YENEEA. The CDR3 totals 17 residues. As DNA, the CDR3 is TGTGCCAGCAGCTTAGATCTAGGGGCAGGTGAAGATCAGCCCCAGCATTTT. It specifies CASSLDLGAGEDQPQHF.

The chain has TRBV15 and TRBJ2-1, with D possibly being TRBD1 (7 bases). Germline lookup yields CDR1 LNHNV and CDR2 YYDKDF (reference sequence). Deletions cut 0 bases from V and 12 bases from J, with 15 bases between. This CDR3 has 14 amino acids. Written as DNA, the CDR3 is TGTGCCACCAGCAGAGATCGGCAGGGGGGTGGGCAGTTCTTC. Its translation is CATSRDRQGGGQFF.

This clonotype came up a few times. This rearrangement joins TRBV11-2 to TRBJ2-5, with 9 nucleotides matching TRBD2. CDR1 and CDR2 from the germline V gene are SGHAT and FQNNGV. The V segment lost 1 base and the J segment 4 bases; nucleotides outside the gene matches: 4. The CDR3 consists of 15 residues. CDR3 nucleotide sequence: TGTGCCAGCAGCTTAGGTGATAGCGGGAGAGAGACCCAGTACTTC. Translated: CASSLGDSGRETQYF. Combining the CDR3 with reference TRBV11-2 and TRBJ2-5 gives the whole variable domain EAGVAQSPRYKIIEKRQSVAFWCNPISGHATLYWYQQILGQGPKLLIQFQNNGVVDDSQLPKDRFSAERLKGVDSTLKIQPAKLEDSAVYLCASSLGDSGRETQYFGPGTRLLVL.

This clonotype was detected only once. V and J are TRBV4-1 and TRBJ1-1; a weak D match, TRBD1 (6 bases). The V end was cut by 2 bases, the J end by 0 bases, with 10 bases between. Germline values: CDR1 MGHRA, CDR2 YSYEKL. The CDR3 totals 15 residues. The CDR3 sequence is CASSQSGVLNTEAFF. The CDR3 DNA follows: TGCGCCAGCAGCCAATCAGGGGTCCTGAACACTGAAGCTTTCTTT.

This chain uses TRBV29-1 with TRBJ1-1; 7 positions agree with TRBD1. The CDR3 sequence is 14 residues long. The germline gives CDR1 SQVTM, CDR2 ANQGSEA. With 6 bases clipped from V and 0 bases from J, the junction kept 7 bases outside the gene matches. Written as DNA, the CDR3 is TGCAGCGTCCCTACGACAGGGATGAACACTGAAGCTTTCTTT. Encoded protein: CSVPTTGMNTEAFF.

This clonotype was found a few times. The rearrangement uses TRBV6-2 or TRBV6-3 and TRBJ1-2, with D unresolved. This CDR3 has 14 amino acids. Per germline, CDR1 MNHEY and CDR2 SVGEGT. V lost 0 bases and J lost 8, with 13 bases in between. CDR3 protein: CASSYSSGSGGYTF. The CDR3 DNA is TGTGCCAGCAGTTACTCGAGTGGTTCCGGGGGCTACACCTTC.

The V gene is TRBV6-2 or TRBV6-3, the J gene TRBJ1-5, with TRBD1 matching over 10 bases. The germline CDR1 and CDR2 sequences are MNHEY and SVGEGT. The CDR3 runs 13 residues. V shed 10 bases and J 6 bases; nucleotides not matched to a gene: 6. CDR3 loop: CATTTGGIQPQHF. As DNA, the CDR3 is TGTGCCACCACGACAGGGGGCATTCAGCCCCAGCATTTT.

This clonotype was counted only a few times. V gene TRBV12-3 or TRBV12-4 combines with J gene TRBJ2-7; 10 positions match TRBD2. This CDR3 comprises 14 residues. V was clipped by 6 bases and J by 6 bases; unmatched bases: 8. The CDR3 region is CASRPPGLASEQYF. The CDR3 DNA is TGTGCCAGCAGACCTCCGGGACTAGCGTCCGAGCAGTACTTC.

This clonotype was counted a few times. This sequence joins TRBV12-3 or TRBV12-4 and TRBJ2-7, with 10 positions matching TRBD1. V gave up 3 bases and J gave up 4 bases; unmatched junction bases: 6. This CDR3 has 15 amino acids. CDR3 coding DNA: TGTGCCAGCAGTTTGTCGGGACAGGGGCTATACGAGCAGTACTTC. Protein product: CASSLSGQGLYEQYF.